Listed here are 25 T cell receptor beta chains from one sample, sequenced in a study of cytomegalovirus exposure and HLA in healthy donors. The PCR had 60 Vbeta and 13 Jbeta primers. This table comes from immunoSEQ multiplex PCR, and its TCRdb copy is limited to in-frame clones, with some not included. The sample holds roughly 90,000 clones; 82% are singletons and the top ten take about 3.7%. The material sequenced was PBMCs. Every receptor here comes from a man aged 25 to 40 in good health and CMV-seropositive.

The V call is TRBV28, the J call TRBJ2-7; 11 bases agree with TRBD2. The CDR3 is 14 residues long. Germline V gene data show CDR1 as MDHEN and CDR2 as SYDVKM. Trimming at V came to 6 bases and at J to 4 bases, leaving 5 bases not matched to a gene. The CDR3 coding sequence is TGTGCCAGCAGAGGGACTAGCGGAAGTTACGAGCAGTACTTC. Protein: CASRGTSGSYEQYF.

This clone occurred once. The chain uses TRBV11-2 and TRBJ2-1, with TRBD2 as a possible D gene (7 bases). V was cut by 3 bases and J by 1 base, with 16 bases left in between. Germline CDR1 is SGHAT and CDR2 is FQNNGV. The CDR3 covers 17 residues. The CDR3 protein is CASSLEEGGGSYNEQFF. Written as DNA, the CDR3 is TGTGCCAGCAGCTTGGAGGAGGGGGGGGGTTCCTACAATGAGCAGTTCTTC.

The CDR3 region is CASSDRGQGVPWGTGELFF. The CDR3 nucleotides read TGTGCCAGCAGTGACAGAGGACAGGGGGTCCCTTGGGGCACCGGGGAGCTGTTTTTT. The rearrangement joins TRBV6-4 to TRBJ2-2; 10 nucleotides align to TRBD1. Germline assignment: CDR1 MRHNA and CDR2 SNTAGT. The CDR3 has 19 amino acids. Trimming took 2 bases from V and 4 from J; bases not matched to a gene: 13.

The chain employs TRBV7-2 and TRBJ2-1, with D maybe TRBD2 (5 bases). This CDR3 is built from 15 residues. The germline V gene has CDR1 SGHTA and CDR2 FQGNSA. V was shortened by 5 bases and J by 5 bases, with 16 bases between the two germline ends. The CDR3 nucleotides read TGTGCCAGCAGCCGTGGCCTAGCTAGTCACAATGAGCAGTTCTTC. Amino acids: CASSRGLASHNEQFF. The full variable domain, completed using reference TRBV7-2 and TRBJ2-1, is GAGVSQSPSNKVTEKGKDVELRCDPISGHTALYWYRQSLGQGLEFLIYFQGNSAPDKSGLPSDRFSAERTGGSVSTLTIQRTQQEDSAVYLCASSRGLASHNEQFFGPGTRLTVL.

The gene calls are TRBV30 and TRBJ2-3, with D possibly TRBD2 on 5 matching bases. This CDR3 region has 10 residues. V gave up 4 bases and J gave up 8 bases, with 7 bases separating them. Looked up from germline, CDR1 is GTSNPN and CDR2 is SVGIG (reference sequence). This CDR3 reads CAWIGGTQYF. The CDR3 region has the DNA TGTGCCTGGATAGGAGGTACGCAGTATTTT.

This sequence joins TRBV28 and TRBJ2-5; the D gene is possibly TRBD2 (6 bases). CDR3 length equals 16 residues. Germline V CDR1 and CDR2: MDHEN, SYDVKM. Trimming cost V 6 bases and J 5 bases, with 22 bases left between them. The CDR3 loop is CASRPLGHSAGETQYF. The CDR3 DNA follows: TGTGCCAGCAGACCTCTCGGACATTCCGCGGGGGAGACCCAGTACTTC.

This chain connects TRBV18 to TRBJ2-7, with 9 positions matching TRBD2. The CDR3 totals 17 residues. CDR1 KGHSH and CDR2 LQKENI come from the germline V gene. V dropped 4 bases and J dropped 4; count of bases not matched to a gene: 14. The CDR3, as DNA: TGTGCCAGCTCACGTGGCGGTAGCGGGAGTCAATTGTACGAGCAGTACTTC. Translating gives CASSRGGSGSQLYEQYF.

This chain connects TRBV29-1 to TRBJ2-1, with 7 bases identical to TRBD2. The junction had 10 bases not matched to a gene; V was cut back by 6 bases and J by 5 bases. Germline V lookup: CDR1 SQVTM, CDR2 ANQGSEA. The CDR3 sequence is 14 residues long. As DNA, the CDR3 is TGCAGCGTGGACCAACTAGCGATAAACAATGAGCAGTTCTTC. Amino acids: CSVDQLAINNEQFF.

The genes are TRBV27 and TRBJ2-3; 11 bases are shared with TRBD2. The CDR3 has 19 residues. Germline V lookup: CDR1 MNHEY, CDR2 SMNVEV (reference sequence). V lost 6 bases to trimming and J lost 4 bases; unmatched junction nucleotides: 18. The CDR3 sequence is CASSYEGVSSGRMADTQYF. CDR3 bases: TGTGCCAGCAGCTATGAGGGGGTTTCTAGCGGGAGGATGGCAGATACGCAGTATTTT.

The V gene is TRBV6-1, the J gene TRBJ1-5; TRBD1 matches at 8 bases. Germline V gives CDR1 MNHNS, CDR2 SASEGT. V lost 2 bases and J lost 7; bases outside the gene matches: 7. The CDR3 is 15 residues long. The CDR3 nucleotides read TGTGCCAGCAGTGAATCTCAGGGGGCCGTGCAGCCCCAGCATTTT. Residues: CASSESQGAVQPQHF.

The V and J genes are TRBV6-4 and TRBJ2-2; 11 bases align to TRBD1. After removal of 4 bases from V and 6 bases from J, the junction contained 7 bases not matched to a gene. Germline V CDR1 and CDR2: MRHNA, SNTAGT. The CDR3 runs 16 residues. The CDR3 sequence is CASSGYPGQGAGELFF. The CDR3 DNA reads TGTGCCAGCAGTGGATACCCGGGACAGGGGGCCGGGGAGCTGTTTTTT.

The J gene is TRBJ1-1, the V gene TRBV5-1, with D perhaps TRBD1 (5 bases). The length of the CDR3 is 14 residues. V was clipped by 7 bases and J by 10 bases, with 23 bases between them. From germline, CDR1 is SGHRS and CDR2 YFSETQ. CDR3 DNA sequence: TGCGCCAGCTACCCCGGAGGGACCCTCGAGTTAGCTTTCTTT. Its translation is CASYPGGTLELAFF.

The chain has TRBV7-2 and TRBJ2-3; 10 nucleotides match TRBD1. The V segment lost 5 bases and the J segment 4 bases; nucleotides outside the gene matches: 12. The CDR3 runs 17 residues. The germline V gene encodes CDR1 SGHTA and CDR2 FQGNSA. This chain's CDR3 is CASSPGWGTGVADTQYF. The CDR3 nucleotides are TGTGCCAGCAGCCCAGGGTGGGGGACAGGGGTGGCAGATACGCAGTATTTT.

The rearrangement uses TRBV30 and TRBJ1-4; a weak D match, TRBD1 (6 bases). The CDR3 runs to 15 residues. CDR1 is GTSNPN, CDR2 SVGIG, per germline (reference sequence). The germline V and J ends were trimmed by 0 bases and 7 bases, with 15 bases remaining between them. CDR3 bases: TGTGCCTGGAGTGTACCGCGAACAGGGAGTGAAAAACTGTTTTTT. Protein: CAWSVPRTGSEKLFF.

The chain links TRBV28 to TRBJ2-1, with 14 bases matching TRBD2. The germline V gene has CDR1 MDHEN and CDR2 SYDVKM. With 6 bases clipped from V and 9 bases from J, the junction kept 7 bases outside the gene matches. This CDR3 has 15 amino acids. CDR3 in amino acids: CASRTPGLAGAEQFF. The CDR3 DNA reads TGTGCCAGCAGGACACCGGGACTAGCGGGAGCTGAGCAGTTCTTC.

This chain joins TRBV28 and TRBJ1-3; D is perhaps TRBD1 (5 bases). V dropped 7 bases and J dropped 0 bases, with 16 bases sitting between them. The CDR3 is 16 residues long. Germline V gene data show CDR1 as MDHEN and CDR2 as SYDVKM. For the CDR3, the DNA is TGTGCCAGCAACCCCCCGGGGGGTCCCTCTGGAAACACCATATATTTT. Its translation: CASNPPGGPSGNTIYF.

CDR3 sequence reads: CASSQAGSDGYTF. CDR3 nucleotide sequence: TGCGCCAGCAGCCAAGCAGGGTCAGATGGCTACACCTTC. The V call is TRBV4-3, the J call TRBJ1-2; perhaps TRBD1 as D (5 bases). CDR1 LGHNA and CDR2 YSLEER come from the germline V gene. The V gene lost 1 base and the J gene lost 6 bases, with 9 bases spanning the gap. This CDR3 is 13 amino acids long.

The CDR3 region is CASSFRTWTTQETQYF. As DNA, the CDR3 is TGTGCCAGCAGCTTCAGGACCTGGACAACACAAGAGACCCAGTACTTC. J is TRBJ2-5 and V is TRBV28; tentative D call: TRBD1 (5 bases). CDR3 length: 16 amino acids. Trimming took off 6 bases at V and 2 bases at J, with 19 bases between the two ends. The germline CDR1 and CDR2 sequences are MDHEN and SYDVKM.

This chain connects TRBV28 to TRBJ2-7; 7 positions match TRBD2. The CDR3 runs to 14 residues. Germline V gene data show CDR1 as MDHEN and CDR2 as SYDVKM. V lost 3 bases and J lost 3; bases outside the gene matches: 5. The CDR3 reads CASSFLGLVYEQYF. DNA of the CDR3: TGTGCCAGCAGTTTCCTCGGACTAGTCTACGAGCAGTACTTC.

The chain carries TRBV18 and TRBJ1-6; 7 bases agree with TRBD1. With 3 bases clipped from V and 4 bases from J, the junction kept 0 bases outside the gene matches. The CDR3 has 14 amino acids. CDR1 is KGHSH and CDR2 is LQKENI in the germline V gene. The CDR3 reads CASSPGQYNSPLHF. CDR3 coding DNA: TGTGCCAGCTCACCGGGACAGTATAATTCACCCCTCCACTTT. Combining the CDR3 with reference TRBV18 and TRBJ1-6 gives the whole variable domain NAGVMQNPRHLVRRRGQEARLRCSPMKGHSHVYWYRQLPEEGLKFMVYLQKENIIDESGMPKERFSAEFPKEGPSILRIQQVVRGDSAAYFCASSPGQYNSPLHFGNGTRLTVT.

The chain is built from TRBV29-1 and TRBJ2-1, with unresolved D. The germline V and J ends were trimmed by 8 bases and 9 bases, with 14 bases remaining between them. Germline loops: CDR1 SQVTM, CDR2 ANQGSEA. The CDR3 loop spans 11 amino acids. CDR3 DNA: TGCAGCACGGTAGATCTGGTTGAGCAGTTCTTC. This encodes CSTVDLVEQFF.

The rearrangement links TRBV28 to TRBJ2-5; 13 bases agree with TRBD2. With the DNA end fitting TRBJ2-7 better, the J assignment may be wrong. CDR1 is MDHEN, CDR2 SYDVKM, per germline. This CDR3 has 15 amino acids. In nucleotides, the CDR3 is TGTGCCAGCAGTACTAGCGGGGGGGGAGCCTACGAGCAGTACTTC. Residues: CASSTSGGGAYEQYF.

This chain joins TRBV6-5 and TRBJ2-7, with 11 nucleotides matching TRBD2. After removal of 2 bases from V and 8 bases from J, the junction contained 8 bases not matched to a gene. The CDR3 runs to 15 residues. In germline, CDR1 is MNHEY, CDR2 SVGAGI. In DNA, the CDR3 is TGTGCCAGCAGTTACGAGCTAGCGGGAGGTGCCAAGCAGTACTTC. This gives the protein CASSYELAGGAKQYF.

This clone was counted between two and nine times. This chain uses TRBV19 with TRBJ1-4; no clear D gene. V lost 5 bases, J lost 13 bases, and 20 bases lay in between. The CDR3 consists of 14 residues. Germline lookup yields CDR1 LNHDA and CDR2 SQIVND (reference sequence). The CDR3, as DNA: TGTGCCAGTAGTCCCACCACCGGAGGGAAGAGACTGTTTTTT. Amino acid sequence: CASSPTTGGKRLFF.

This clone has just one count. This chain joins TRBV6-5 and TRBJ2-5, with 10 bases fitting TRBD2. Gene TRBJ2-7 matches the end of the DNA better, so the J call may be wrong. The CDR3 spans 13 residues. Germline lookup yields CDR1 MNHEY and CDR2 SVGAGI. Here the CDR3 DNA reads TGTGCCACCACTAGCGGGGACTCCTACGAGCAGTACTTC. Its translation: CATTSGDSYEQYF.